A selection of T cell receptor beta chains follows, all from one sample in a study of blood T cell repertoires in COVID-19. Clones were read by immunoSEQ multiplex PCR, and TCRdb kept only the in-frame ones, dropping some. This sample has about 410,000 clones; about 90% occur once, and the top ten carry 0.6%. Sequencing was carried out using PBMCs or T cells enriched from blood (not recorded which). These receptors were collected from a man between 18 and 35 years old who had recovered from COVID-19. The CDR3 runs from the conserved cysteine through the conserved F or W. D genes are given only for firm matches. The size of a clone is reported for some rows only, either as once, few or many, or as a class for expanded clones.

V gene: TRBV9
J gene: TRBJ2-1
D gene: -
clone size: once
CDR3 DNA: TGTGCCGGTACAGACCCCGGGACTGCGCGACTACGGAGCTCCTACAATGAGCAGTTCTTC
CDR3 protein: CAGTDPGTARLRSSYNEQFF

V gene: TRBV18
J gene: TRBJ1-2
D gene: -
clone size: once
CDR3 DNA: TGTGCCAGCTCGCCCACCTCGGGGGGCTATGGCTACACCTTC
CDR3 protein: CASSPTSGGYGYTF

V gene: TRBV5-1
J gene: TRBJ2-5
D gene: TRBD2
clone size: -
CDR3 DNA: TGCGCCAGCAACCCGGGAGGGACGCAAGAGACCCAGTACTTC
CDR3 protein: CASNPGGTQETQYF

V gene: TRBV19
J gene: TRBJ1-2
D gene: TRBD1
clone size: -
CDR3 DNA: TGTGCCAGTAGTAGGACAGGAACTAACTATGGCTACACCTTC
CDR3 protein: CASSRTGTNYGYTF

V gene: TRBV11-3
J gene: TRBJ1-3
D gene: -
clone size: -
CDR3 DNA: TGTGCCAGCAGCTTATCAGGGGAAGGAAACACCATATATTTT
CDR3 protein: CASSLSGEGNTIYF

V gene: TRBV25-1
J gene: TRBJ2-1
D gene: TRBD2
clone size: -
CDR3 DNA: TGTGCCAGCAGTGCCCGAGGCGGGAGCTCCTACAATGAGCAGTTCTTC
CDR3 protein: CASSARGGSSYNEQFF

V gene: TRBV6-5
J gene: TRBJ2-7
D gene: -
clone size: -
CDR3 DNA: TGTGCCAGCAGATTGAGGCGGGATCTGTCCTACGAGCAGTACTTC
CDR3 protein: CASRLRRDLSYEQYF

V gene: TRBV5-1
J gene: TRBJ2-1
D gene: -
clone size: -
CDR3 DNA: TGCGCCAGCAGCCTACAGGGCCCCCCCTACAATGAGCAGTTCTTC
CDR3 protein: CASSLQGPPYNEQFF

V gene: TRBV23-1
J gene: TRBJ2-7
D gene: TRBD1
clone size: -
CDR3 DNA: TGCGCCAGCTCACAGACAGGGGGATCTGAAGAGCAGTACTTC
CDR3 protein: CASSQTGGSEEQYF

V gene: TRBV19
J gene: TRBJ1-5
D gene: TRBD1
clone size: once
CDR3 DNA: TGTGCCAGTAAAGCGGGACAGGGGAATCAGCCCCAGCATTTT
CDR3 protein: CASKAGQGNQPQHF

V gene: TRBV5-1
J gene: TRBJ2-3
D gene: -
clone size: -
CDR3 DNA: TGCGCCAGCAGCCCCAGGATAGCGGCTAGCACAGATACGCAGTATTTT
CDR3 protein: CASSPRIAASTDTQYF

V gene: TRBV28
J gene: TRBJ1-2
D gene: TRBD1
clone size: -
CDR3 DNA: TGTGCCACCCTACCTGCCGGGACAGGGGCCCTGGGCCATGGCTACACCTTC
CDR3 protein: CATLPAGTGALGHGYTF

V gene: TRBV5-6
J gene: TRBJ2-3
D gene: -
clone size: -
CDR3 DNA: TGTGCCAGCAGCTTGGTCAGGGGCGCAGATACGCAGTATTTT
CDR3 protein: CASSLVRGADTQYF

V gene: TRBV5-1
J gene: TRBJ2-7
D gene: TRBD1
clone size: once
CDR3 DNA: TGCGCCAGCAGCTTGTCGGGGACAGGGGGCGACGAGCAGTACTTC
CDR3 protein: CASSLSGTGGDEQYF

V gene: TRBV28
J gene: TRBJ2-3
D gene: TRBD2
clone size: -
CDR3 DNA: TGTGCCAGCAGTTTATTCCTAGCGGGAGGTGTGAATACGCAGTATTTT
CDR3 protein: CASSLFLAGGVNTQYF

V gene: TRBV19
J gene: TRBJ2-1
D gene: -
clone size: -
CDR3 DNA: TGTGCCAGTAGTAGCGGGAAGGGGTACAATGAGCAGTTCTTC
CDR3 protein: CASSSGKGYNEQFF

V gene: TRBV27
J gene: TRBJ1-6
D gene: -
clone size: -
CDR3 DNA: TGTGCCAGCAGTTCCGCGTACGGTTCACCCCTCCACTTT
CDR3 protein: CASSSAYGSPLHF

V gene: TRBV27
J gene: TRBJ2-7
D gene: TRBD2
clone size: -
CDR3 DNA: TGTGCCAGCAGCCTCCGGGAGGGGGGGCCCTACGAGCAGTACTTC
CDR3 protein: CASSLREGGPYEQYF

V gene: TRBV27
J gene: TRBJ1-1
D gene: TRBD1
clone size: -
CDR3 DNA: TGTGCCAGCAGTTTATCAGGACAGGGGACCACTGAAGCTTTCTTT
CDR3 protein: CASSLSGQGTTEAFF

V gene: TRBV29-1
J gene: TRBJ1-1
D gene: -
clone size: -
CDR3 DNA: TGCAGCGCTCGCGGGACGGCGGCCACTGAAGCTTTCTTT
CDR3 protein: CSARGTAATEAFF

V gene: TRBV28
J gene: TRBJ1-5
D gene: -
clone size: once
CDR3 DNA: TGTGCCAGCCGCAGGGATGGCAATCAGCCCCAGCATTTT
CDR3 protein: CASRRDGNQPQHF

V gene: TRBV7-9
J gene: TRBJ2-5
D gene: -
clone size: -
CDR3 DNA: TGTGCCAGCAGCTTAGGTACGGGAGTTAAAGAGACCCAGTACTTC
CDR3 protein: CASSLGTGVKETQYF

V gene: TRBV7-9
J gene: TRBJ1-5
D gene: -
clone size: -
CDR3 DNA: TGTGCCAGCAGCTTAGGCGGGGGGGGCAATCAGCCCCAGCATTTT
CDR3 protein: CASSLGGGGNQPQHF

V gene: TRBV7-9
J gene: TRBJ2-5
D gene: -
clone size: -
CDR3 DNA: TGTGCCAGCAGCCCGGGTTCGACTGATCAAGAGACCCAGTACTTC
CDR3 protein: CASSPGSTDQETQYF

V gene: TRBV6-5
J gene: TRBJ2-1
D gene: -
clone size: -
CDR3 DNA: TGTGCCAGCAGCGACTTAAACTCCTACAATGAGCAGTTCTTC
CDR3 protein: CASSDLNSYNEQFF

V gene: TRBV2
J gene: TRBJ2-1
D gene: TRBD2
clone size: -
CDR3 DNA: TGTGCCAGCAGTCGAGGGACTAGCGGGAACAATGAGCAGTTCTTC
CDR3 protein: CASSRGTSGNNEQFF

V gene: TRBV18
J gene: TRBJ1-5
D gene: TRBD1
clone size: -
CDR3 DNA: TGTGCCAGCTCACCCTCCGGGACAGGGGGCTATCAGCCCCAGCATTTT
CDR3 protein: CASSPSGTGGYQPQHF

V gene: TRBV11-2
J gene: TRBJ2-7
D gene: -
clone size: -
CDR3 DNA: TGTGCCAGCAGCTTAACCCCCGGGACACTTAAGGAGGAGCAGTACTTC
CDR3 protein: CASSLTPGTLKEEQYF

V gene: TRBV5-4
J gene: TRBJ1-5
D gene: -
clone size: -
CDR3 DNA: TGTGCCAGCAGCCTCGATCGGAATCAGCCCCAGCATTTT
CDR3 protein: CASSLDRNQPQHF

V gene: TRBV14
J gene: TRBJ1-1
D gene: -
clone size: -
CDR3 DNA: TGTGCCAGCAGCCAAGATAGATCCGCGTACGTCCCCGAAGCTTTCTTT
CDR3 protein: CASSQDRSAYVPEAFF

V gene: TRBV11-3
J gene: TRBJ1-2
D gene: TRBD1
clone size: -
CDR3 DNA: TGTGCCAGCAGCTTAGATATATCCAGGGGGTTTACCTTC
CDR3 protein: CASSLDISRGFTF

V gene: TRBV3-1/TRBV3-2
J gene: TRBJ1-3
D gene: -
clone size: -
CDR3 DNA: TGTGCCAGCAGCCAGAGTTCGGGGTCAGGAAACACCATATATTTT
CDR3 protein: CASSQSSGSGNTIYF

V gene: TRBV7-6
J gene: TRBJ1-1
D gene: -
clone size: once
CDR3 DNA: TGTGCCAGCAGCTTAGGCACAGGGACGAACACTGAAGCTTTCTTT
CDR3 protein: CASSLGTGTNTEAFF

V gene: TRBV6-5
J gene: TRBJ2-7
D gene: -
clone size: -
CDR3 DNA: TGTGCCAGCAGTACCCAGGGTTACGAGCAGTACTTC
CDR3 protein: CASSTQGYEQYF

V gene: TRBV5-6
J gene: TRBJ2-1
D gene: TRBD2
clone size: -
CDR3 DNA: TGTGCCAGCAGCGGGGGACTAGCGGGAGGTTCCTACAATGAGCAGTTCTTC
CDR3 protein: CASSGGLAGGSYNEQFF

V gene: TRBV4-2
J gene: TRBJ1-4
D gene: TRBD1
clone size: -
CDR3 DNA: TGTGCCAGCAGCAGGGACAGGGGAAGGGAAAAACTGTTTTTT
CDR3 protein: CASSRDRGREKLFF

V gene: TRBV18
J gene: TRBJ1-4
D gene: -
clone size: -
CDR3 DNA: TGTGCCAGCTCCCCCGAGCGACTTGCAACTAATGAAAAACTGTTTTTT
CDR3 protein: CASSPERLATNEKLFF

V gene: TRBV12-3/TRBV12-4
J gene: TRBJ1-5
D gene: -
clone size: -
CDR3 DNA: TGTGCCAGCAGTTTTGAGGGTCGGGGGCCCCAGCATTTT
CDR3 protein: CASSFEGRGPQHF

V gene: TRBV10-3
J gene: TRBJ2-2
D gene: TRBD1
clone size: -
CDR3 DNA: TGTGCCGCTAAAGAGACAGGGGTCACCGGGGAGCTGTTTTTT
CDR3 protein: CAAKETGVTGELFF

V gene: TRBV12-3/TRBV12-4
J gene: TRBJ2-2
D gene: -
clone size: -
CDR3 DNA: TGTGCCAGCAGTTCAGAAGCCGGGGAGCTGTTTTTT
CDR3 protein: CASSSEAGELFF

V gene: TRBV5-4
J gene: TRBJ2-2
D gene: TRBD2
clone size: -
CDR3 DNA: TGTGCCGTAGGACTAGCGGGAAGGGTCGGGGAGCTGTTTTTT
CDR3 protein: CAVGLAGRVGELFF

V gene: TRBV2
J gene: TRBJ1-1
D gene: -
clone size: few
CDR3 DNA: TGTGCCAGCAGTGAACTAGAGAACACTGAAGCTTTCTTT
CDR3 protein: CASSELENTEAFF

V gene: TRBV7-3
J gene: TRBJ1-2
D gene: TRBD1
clone size: -
CDR3 DNA: TGTGCCAGCAGCTCCTCTCCCGGACAGGGGAACTATGGCTACACCTTC
CDR3 protein: CASSSSPGQGNYGYTF

V gene: TRBV7-3
J gene: TRBJ2-1
D gene: TRBD2
clone size: -
CDR3 DNA: TGTGCCAGCAGCTTAATGCCTAGCGGGAGCTCCTACAATGAGCAGTTCTTC
CDR3 protein: CASSLMPSGSSYNEQFF

V gene: TRBV3-1/TRBV3-2
J gene: TRBJ2-1
D gene: TRBD2
clone size: -
CDR3 DNA: TGTGCCAGCAGCCAAGCAAGCGGGGGAGCCTACAATGAGCAGTTCTTC
CDR3 protein: CASSQASGGAYNEQFF